This TCR beta chain emerged from a study of cytomegalovirus exposure and HLA in healthy donors. Study-level background: The Caucasian-associated ancestry cluster contained about 80% of the roughly 370 genotyped donors.

This clone appeared once. Germline loops: CDR1 SGHTA, CDR2 FQGNSA. V was clipped by 4 bases and J by 3 bases, with 9 bases between them. This CDR3 is built from 14 residues. PCR involved 60 Vbeta and 13 Jbeta primers. Produced via immunoSEQ multiplex PCR; TCRdb's table is partial and in-frame only. The sample records 90,000 to 120,000 clones, approximately 80% being singletons. This clonotype was obtained from a male donor in good health and CMV-seronegative. Sequencing input: PBMCs. The V and J genes are TRBV7-2 and TRBJ1-4; no firm D call. CDR3 sequence reads: CASSSEGSNEKLFF. The CDR3 region has the DNA TGTGCCAGCAGCTCGGAGGGATCTAATGAAAAACTGTTTTTT. Full variable domain (missing parts from reference TRBV7-2 and TRBJ1-4): GAGVSQSPSNKVTEKGKDVELRCDPISGHTALYWYRQSLGQGLEFLIYFQGNSAPDKSGLPSDRFSAERTGGSVSTLTIQRTQQEDSAVYLCASSSEGSNEKLFFGSGTQLSVL.